This paragraph covers one T cell receptor (beta chain) sequence. In the original workflow: By means of reference gene primer amplification, nucleated cell counts were estimated. TCRdb's copy holds only in-frame clones and misses some; the assay was immunoSEQ multiplex PCR. The DNA was the basis for D and trimming; V, J and clone size are from that table. The table shows about 420,000 clones, with around nine tenths occurring only once. The source of the sample is a study of blood T cell repertoires in COVID-19. Seattle participants joined during active infection and were tracked over time. Deletions cut 8 bases from V and 2 bases from J, with 13 bases between. This CDR3 contains 14 residues. CDR1 is SNHLY and CDR2 is FYNNEI in the germline V gene.

The sequence was obtained from a man aged 18 to 35 with COVID-19, enrolled during active disease. The sequencing sample was made of peripheral blood. The V gene is TRBV2, the J gene TRBJ1-5; D gene uncertain. Written as DNA, the CDR3 is TGTGCCAGCGGACTGAATGGGGGCAATCAGCCCCAGCATTTT. Translation: CASGLNGGNQPQHF.